These 20 T cell receptor beta chains share one sample of origin, sequenced in a study of T cells in Graves' hyperthyroidism and ophthalmopathy (dated by TCRdb to between 2018 and 2021). The library was obtained by multiplex PCR. Sequencing took place on an Illumina HiSeq 2000. Amplification of TCR beta CDR3 regions was carried out from RNA transcripts. For the first round of RT-PCR on the TCR CDR3, the HTBI primer set was used together with the Qiagen OneStep RT-PCR kit. TCRdb redid the processing of the public reads, applying fastp at Q25 and MiXCR, and retained in-frame beta chains. When rows share a CDR3 protein, they turn into one entry using the most common DNA and genes. The sample table holds some 500,000 distinct CDR3 sequences, of which 13% to 15% were seen once. Under 20% of the sample goes to the ten largest clones. The specimen sequenced was blood. The receptors were gathered from a woman between 18 and 29 years old with Graves' hyperthyroidism.

This clonotype was seen repeatedly, ten times or more. The J gene is TRBJ1-1, the V gene TRBV24-1; D uncertain. The CDR3 is made up of 13 amino acids. Between the trimmed V and J ends, which lost 9 bases and 1 base, there was a span of 11 bases. Germline CDR1 reads KGHDR; CDR2 reads SFDVKD. As DNA, the CDR3 is TGTGCCACCTCGCAGACTGGGAACACTGAAGCTTTCTTT. Translation gives CATSQTGNTEAFF.

This clonotype was found a few times. The chain is built from TRBV10-2 and TRBJ2-7; D is possibly TRBD2 (5 bases). V lost 4 bases and J 3 bases, leaving 13 bases between the germline ends. The CDR3 covers 14 residues. Germline V CDR1 and CDR2: WSHSY, SAAADI. The CDR3 reads CASSGYSSNYEQYV. The CDR3 DNA sequence: TGCGCCAGCAGTGGGTATTCTAGCAACTACGAGCAGTACGTC.

The sample holds many counts of this clonotype. The chain uses TRBV12-5 and TRBJ2-3; D remains ambiguous. Trimming stripped 3 bases from V and 0 bases from J, with 13 bases between. CDR1 is LGHNT and CDR2 is FRNRAP in the germline V gene. This CDR3 region has 16 residues. The CDR3 DNA sequence: TGTGCTAGTGGTTTTCCATCGTCGTCTAGCACAGATACGCAGTATTTT. It yields the protein CASGFPSSSSTDTQYF.

At least ten counts were recorded for this clonotype. This rearrangement joins TRBV20-1 to TRBJ2-2; no reliable D call. The CDR3 runs 15 residues. With 3 bases removed from V and 0 bases from J, the gap between germline ends came to 11 bases. The germline CDR1 and CDR2 sequences are DFQATT and SNEGSKA (reference sequence). The CDR3 coding sequence is TGCAGTGCTAGGTCTTGGAATCCGAACACCGGGGAGCTGTTTTTT. Translating it yields CSARSWNPNTGELFF.

The chain recombines TRBV27 with TRBJ1-5; 7 nucleotides line up with TRBD1. V was clipped by 6 bases and J by 12 bases; unmatched bases: 14. Per germline, CDR1 MNHEY and CDR2 SMNVEV (reference sequence). The CDR3 is 14 amino acids. CDR3 bases: TGTGCCAGCAGCCCAGACAGGGCCACCTTAGTCCAGCATTTT. It encodes CASSPDRATLVQHF.

This clonotype was counted between two and nine times. This chain joins TRBV19 and TRBJ2-5; D is unresolved. The CDR3 loop spans 12 amino acids. From germline, CDR1 is LNHDA and CDR2 SQIVND (reference sequence). Trimming left V 0 bases short and J 2 bases short, with 1 base between. CDR3 DNA sequence: TGTGCCAGTAGTATAGATCAAGAGACCCAGTACTTC. Translating it yields CASSIDQETQYF.

The sample holds a few counts of this clonotype. V is TRBV27 and J is TRBJ2-1, with D hard to call. The CDR3 sequence is 16 residues long. CDR1 is MNHEY, CDR2 SMNVEV, per germline (reference sequence). The V gene lost 2 bases and the J gene lost 2 bases, with 13 bases spanning the gap. Here the CDR3 DNA reads TGTGCCAGCAGTTTAAGTGTGAACGGGCCCTACAATGAGCAGTTCTTC. Translated, it gives CASSLSVNGPYNEQFF.

Written as DNA, the CDR3 is TGTGCCAGCAGCAGACTAGCGGGAGTCATCCACGAGCAGTACTTC. Translating it yields CASSRLAGVIHEQYF. The V call is TRBV6-1, the J call TRBJ2-7; 12 nucleotides agree with TRBD2. V was clipped by 6 bases and J by 5 bases; unmatched bases: 8. The CDR3 is made up of 15 amino acids. Germline values: CDR1 MNHNS, CDR2 SASEGT.

This clonotype was seen repeatedly, ten times or more. The chain links TRBV27 to TRBJ2-1, with D tentatively TRBD2 (5 bases). Trimming left V 2 bases short and J 6 bases short, with 17 bases between. This CDR3 spans 16 amino acids. Per the germline V gene, CDR1 is MNHEY and CDR2 is SMNVEV (reference sequence). CDR3 bases: TGTGCCAGCAGTTTAGGCCGGCAACTGAGGGTCAATGAGCAGTTCTTC. This encodes CASSLGRQLRVNEQFF.

The CDR3 nucleotides are TGCGCCAGCAGAGCCGGGACAGGGCTAAGCTATGGCTACACCTTC. This gives the protein CASRAGTGLSYGYTF. The chain couples TRBV10-2 to TRBJ1-2, with 9 bases fitting TRBD1. The CDR3 has 15 residues. The ends lost 6 bases at V and 4 bases at J; junction bases unmatched: 9. Germline assignment: CDR1 WSHSY and CDR2 SAAADI.

This clonotype has at least ten counts. The gene calls are TRBV18 and TRBJ2-7; TRBD1 is a possible D gene (5 bases). In germline, CDR1 is KGHSH, CDR2 LQKENI. CDR3 size: 14 residues. The V and J ends lost 5 bases and 0 bases respectively, with 11 bases between them. CDR3 region: CASSYGASSYEQYF. As DNA, the CDR3 is TGTGCCAGCTCATATGGGGCGAGCTCCTACGAGCAGTACTTC.

This clonotype was seen many times. This chain uses TRBV12-3 or TRBV12-4 with TRBJ2-7; the match to TRBD2 covers 8 bases. The V gene end was trimmed by 5 bases and the J gene end by 7 bases; junction bases not matched to a gene: 10. CDR3 size: 14 residues. CDR3 amino acids: CASSPTSAASEQYF. The CDR3 DNA follows: TGTGCCAGCAGTCCGACTAGCGCCGCCTCGGAGCAGTACTTC.

This clonotype occurred many times. The chain links TRBV11-3 to TRBJ2-1; 9 nucleotides match TRBD1. The CDR3 runs to 15 residues. Germline trimming cut 5 bases from V and 7 bases from J; bases unmatched to any gene: 9. The germline CDR1 and CDR2 sequences are SGHNT and YENEEA. The CDR3, as DNA: TGTGCCAGCAGCCAAGCGGGACAGGGCTGGAATGAGCAGTTCTTC. Translated: CASSQAGQGWNEQFF.

This clonotype was seen ten or more times. The V and J genes are TRBV27 and TRBJ1-5; unclear D gene. Germline V gene lookup returns CDR1 MNHEY and CDR2 SMNVEV (reference sequence). The CDR3 runs to 15 residues. Trimming removed 4 bases at V and 11 bases at J, with 21 bases between. CDR3 loop: CASSSPGSGLTTQHF. The CDR3 bases are TGTGCCAGCAGTTCCCCCGGGTCAGGACTCACGACCCAGCATTTT.

This clonotype has more than one count but fewer than ten. This chain connects TRBV5-1 to TRBJ1-2; 12 bases fit TRBD1. Germline V CDR1 and CDR2: SGHRS, YFSETQ. V was pared by 0 bases and J by 0 bases, with 6 bases of the junction left unmatched. This CDR3 has 18 amino acids. CDR3 sequence (DNA): TGCGCCAGCAGCTTGGCCGTGGGACAGGGGGCCACTAACTATGGCTACACCTTC. Encoded protein: CASSLAVGQGATNYGYTF.

This clonotype has at least ten counts. The gene calls are TRBV11-3 and TRBJ2-1; TRBD2 matches at 8 bases. Germline V gene lookup returns CDR1 SGHNT and CDR2 YENEEA. Trimming removed 1 base from V and 10 bases from J; junction bases left unmatched: 9. The CDR3 has 15 amino acids. The CDR3 DNA is TGTGCCAGCAGCTTAGGACGGGAGGGCCTAAGGGAGCAGTTCTTC. It encodes CASSLGREGLREQFF.

At least ten counts were recorded for this clonotype. The chain uses TRBV10-3 and TRBJ2-5; unclear D gene. Trimming shortened V by 7 bases and J by 1 base, and 13 bases separated the two germline ends. CDR1 is ENHRY, CDR2 SYGVKD, per germline. The CDR3 is made up of 14 amino acids. CDR3 region: CAITGWSTQETQYF. CDR3 in DNA: TGTGCCATCACTGGATGGTCAACCCAAGAGACCCAGTACTTC.

This clonotype was seen ten or more times. The chain couples TRBV7-3 to TRBJ2-1, with 8 bases identical to TRBD1. The CDR3 consists of 15 residues. With 5 bases clipped from V and 3 bases from J, the junction kept 6 bases outside the gene matches. The germline CDR1 and CDR2 sequences are SGHTA and FQGTGA. CDR3 sequence: CASSQDRDHYNEQFF. For the CDR3, the DNA is TGTGCCAGCAGCCAGGACAGGGACCACTACAATGAGCAGTTCTTC.

CDR3 sequence (DNA): TGTGCCAGCAGCGGACGGTATAGCGGGAGGGCCTACGAGCAGTACTTC. Amino acids: CASSGRYSGRAYEQYF. The V and J genes are TRBV5-4 and TRBJ2-7; 11 positions match TRBD2. The CDR3 runs to 16 residues. V was pared by 4 bases and J by 2 bases, with 8 bases of the junction left unmatched. CDR1 and CDR2 from the germline V gene are SGHNT and YYREEE (reference sequence). The full variable domain, its missing parts supplied by reference TRBV5-4 and TRBJ2-7, is ETGVTQSPTHLIKTRGQQVTLRCSSQSGHNTVSWYQQALGQGPQFIFQYYREEENGRGNFPPRFSGLQFPNYSSELNVNALELDDSALYLCASSGRYSGRAYEQYFGPGTRLTVT.

This clonotype occurred a few times. The J gene is TRBJ1-2, the V gene TRBV3-1; no clear D. Trimming pared 4 bases from V and 1 base from J, leaving 10 bases between. The CDR3 runs to 14 residues. Germline V gene lookup returns CDR1 LGHDT and CDR2 YNNKEL (reference sequence). CDR3 nucleotide sequence: TGTGCCAGCAGCCCTTCCCCAGTTAACTATGGCTACACCTTC. Protein: CASSPSPVNYGYTF.